This T cell receptor beta chain was sequenced for a study of Ad26.COV2.S vaccination and SARS-CoV-2 variants. Study context: The study gave Ad26.COV2.S intramuscularly, once or twice 56 days apart.

Findings and caveats of the study: From the TCR breadth and depth analyses, total T cell responses may have been underestimated.

As to this clone: Its cognate antigen is unknown.

Germline V lookup: CDR1 SGHRS, CDR2 YFSETQ. Deletions cut 4 bases from V and 0 bases from J, with 16 bases between. The length of the CDR3 is 17 residues. Sequencing was performed with immunoSEQ multiplex PCR; in TCRdb, only in-frame clones are kept and a portion is missing. The sample has 200,000 to 250,000 clones; around 89% are singletons. As for treatment: some 20 received Ad26.COV2.S at low or high dose, single or two shots; 5 received placebo; per-sample allocation not given. Day 63 after the first injection of vaccine or placebo was the sampling time. The donor's status was that of an adult aged 18-55 years in Boston.

The sample here was peripheral blood, taken in a trial of Ad26.COV2.S vaccine versus placebo. This clonotype was sampled from a person aged 18 to 59 who received the Ad26.COV2.S COVID-19 vaccine or a placebo. The chain employs TRBV5-1 and TRBJ1-4; TRBD1 might be the D (6 bases). The CDR3 loop reads CASSRDLQGATNEKLFF. Here the CDR3 DNA reads TGCGCCAGCAGCCGAGACTTACAGGGAGCAACTAATGAAAAACTGTTTTTT.